This T cell receptor (beta chain) is drawn from a study of T cells in Graves' hyperthyroidism and ophthalmopathy. Study outcomes and limitations: Ophthalmopathy was identified by the model a median roughly 6.5 months ahead of onset. Most thyroid-expanded clonotypes above 0.001 were also found in blood. Ophthalmopathy was distinguished from stable hyperthyroidism by 13 V-J signatures.

Diagnostic decisions used clinical symptoms, serum thyroxine and TRAb, thyroid ultrasound and orbital computed tomography. Germline CDR1 is DFQATT and CDR2 is SNEGSKA (reference sequence). V dropped 3 bases and J dropped 3; count of bases not matched to a gene: 8. The CDR3 contains 15 residues. In its sample, this clonotype was seen many times. Its antigen is not known. The TCR beta CDR3 regions underwent amplification using RNA transcripts as the source. First-round RT-PCR with HTBI primers amplified the TCR CDR3 region. In TCRdb, the multiplex PCR reads were re-called with MiXCR into one record per CDR3 protein. Of 310,000 or so distinct CDR3 sequences in the sample, over 15% were seen once.

The chain combines TRBV20-1 with TRBJ2-3, with 8 nucleotides matching TRBD1. Sequencing was carried out using blood. The TCR was taken from a woman aged 55-69 years with Graves' ophthalmopathy. In nucleotides, the CDR3 is TGCAGTGCTAGGCCTGACAGGGGTTTAACAGATACGCAGTATTTT. It specifies CSARPDRGLTDTQYF.